This TCR beta chain was recorded in a study of T cell repertoires in aging, cancer and after chemotherapy. The germline CDR1 and CDR2 sequences are MNHNS and SASEGT. This CDR3 contains 14 residues. The study, taken as a whole, reports: Rebound thymic output was suggested by rising median generation probability during chemotherapy in each cancer cohort.

Multiplex touch-down PCR with TRB-A/B primers amplified rearranged V-D-J TRB sequences. TCRdb passed the multiplex PCR reads through MiXCR, listing each CDR3 protein once. The table lists about 9,200 distinct CDR3 sequences, 35% to 40% of them singletons. TCR beta rearrangements were amplified from peripheral blood genomic DNA. In the case of this clonotype: As yet, its antigen is unknown. Sequence at one end of the junction differs from germline and may be a read error.

The sample comprised blood. This receptor was identified in a human donor in good health. This chain connects TRBV6-1 to TRBJ2-5, with 9 bases identical to TRBD1. CDR3 nucleotides: TGCGCCAGCAGTGAGAGGACAGGGGAAGAGACCCAGTACTTC. Translating gives CASSERTGEETQYF.